One sample yielded the 29 T cell receptor beta chains listed below, sequenced in a study of blood T cell repertoires in COVID-19 (dated by TCRdb to 2018 to 2021). Receptors were amplified or captured by the immunoSEQ multiplex PCR assay. TCRdb provides this immuneACCESS table in a form limited to in-frame rearrangements. Some clones are lacking; in checked studies, under half of them reflect an unresolved V gene, and why the rest are absent is not known. This sample comprises approximately 220,000 clones, around four fifths of them detected only once. Together, the top ten hold 5.1% of the sample. The material sequenced was peripheral blood. These TCRs come from a woman aged 55-69 years who had recovered from COVID-19.

This clone has only one observation. The J gene is TRBJ1-2, the V gene TRBV2, with D possibly TRBD1 on 5 matching bases. From germline, CDR1 is SNHLY and CDR2 FYNNEI. V lost 3 bases and J lost 4, with 12 bases in between. This CDR3 region has 14 residues. The CDR3 nucleotides are TGTGCCAGCAGTGATTTTGGGGCTGGCTATGGCTACACCTTC. Encoded protein: CASSDFGAGYGYTF.

The J gene is TRBJ2-3, the V gene TRBV19; TRBD1 is a possible D gene (5 bases). V lost 7 bases, J lost 2 bases, and 10 bases lay in between. This CDR3 spans 13 amino acids. The V gene's germline CDR1 is LNHDA and CDR2 SQIVND (reference sequence). The CDR3 here is CASTRENTDTQYF. The CDR3 nucleotides are TGTGCCAGTACCAGGGAAAACACAGATACGCAGTATTTT.

The chain uses TRBV6-5 and TRBJ1-4; 9 bases are a match to TRBD1. J was trimmed by 5 bases and V by 6 bases; bases with no gene match: 4. CDR1 and CDR2 from the germline V gene are MNHEY and SVGAGI. The CDR3 spans 14 residues. CDR3 bases: TGTGCCAGCAGAAGGACAGGGGCCAATGAAAAACTGTTTTTT. As protein: CASRRTGANEKLFF.

CDR3 sequence (DNA): TGTGCCAGCAGCCCCGGGACAGAATCTGAAGCTTTCTTT. Its protein is CASSPGTESEAFF. The J gene is TRBJ1-1, the V gene TRBV6-4; the match to TRBD1 covers 7 bases. J lost 6 bases, V lost 6 bases, and 7 bases had no gene match. This CDR3 region has 13 residues. Germline V lookup: CDR1 MRHNA, CDR2 SNTAGT.

CDR3 sequence (DNA): TGTGCCAGCTCACCAAACCTTGCAGGGGGGTTTGTTACGCAGTATTTT. Translated: CASSPNLAGGFVTQYF. The V call is TRBV18, the J call TRBJ2-3; tentatively, D is TRBD1 (7 bases). The germline CDR1 and CDR2 sequences are KGHSH and LQKENI. V lost 2 bases and J lost 8, with 20 bases in between. CDR3 length: 16 amino acids.

As for this clone: This may come from a read error, since a much larger clone is one base off. This sequence joins TRBV7-2 and TRBJ1-2; TRBD1 aligns across 8 bases. There are 12 residues in the CDR3. The ends lost 5 bases at V and 8 bases at J; junction bases unmatched: 4. Germline V lookup: CDR1 SGHTA, CDR2 FQGNSA. The CDR3 nucleotides are TGTGCCAGCAGCCCCGGACAGGGCGGCTACACCTTC. Translation gives CASSPGQGGYTF.

The chain has TRBV7-3 and TRBJ1-1, with a tentative D call TRBD1 (5 bases). In germline, CDR1 is SGHTA, CDR2 FQGTGA. The CDR3 contains 15 residues. V was trimmed by 2 bases and J by 4 bases, leaving 14 bases between them. CDR3 loop: CASSLRSGVSTEAFF. In DNA form, the CDR3 reads TGTGCCAGCAGCTTACGCTCGGGGGTGAGCACTGAAGCTTTCTTT. Together with reference TRBV7-3 and TRBJ1-1, the CDR3 gives the full variable domain: GAGVSQTPSNKVTEKGKYVELRCDPISGHTALYWYRQSLGQGPEFLIYFQGTGAADDSGLPNDRFFAVRPEGSVSTLKIQRTERGDSAVYLCASSLRSGVSTEAFFGQGTRLTVV.

The chain uses TRBV12-3 or TRBV12-4 and TRBJ1-2; 11 bases line up with TRBD1. The V segment lost 6 bases and the J segment 6 bases; nucleotides outside the gene matches: 3. The CDR3 has 13 residues. Here the CDR3 reads CASSRGQGDGYTF. DNA of the CDR3: TGTGCCAGCAGCAGGGGACAGGGGGATGGCTACACCTTC.

This clone turned up a few times. The chain joins TRBV7-9 to TRBJ1-2, with D possibly TRBD1 on 6 matching bases. The CDR3 contains 13 residues. The ends were cut back, 4 bases at V and 2 bases at J, with 8 bases in the middle. The germline V gene encodes CDR1 SEHNR and CDR2 FQNEAQ (reference sequence). The CDR3 reads CASSWDKNYGYTF. CDR3 bases: TGTGCCAGCAGCTGGGACAAAAACTATGGCTACACCTTC. The whole variable domain, remainder taken from reference TRBV7-9 and TRBJ1-2, is DTGVSQNPRHKITKRGQNVTFRCDPISEHNRLYWYRQTLGQGPEFLTYFQNEAQLEKSRLLSDRFSAERPKGSFSTLEIQRTEQGDSAMYLCASSWDKNYGYTFGSGTRLTVV.

The CDR3 DNA is TGTGCCAGCCGCACCCCACCGAGCAATGAGCAGTTCTTC. Its protein is CASRTPPSNEQFF. The chain recombines TRBV12-3 or TRBV12-4 with TRBJ2-1, with D unclear. This CDR3 spans 13 amino acids. V lost 8 bases and J 6 bases, leaving 14 bases between the germline ends.

The chain has TRBV19 and TRBJ2-7, with D possibly being TRBD1 (6 bases). Germline V gene data show CDR1 as LNHDA and CDR2 as SQIVND (reference sequence). This CDR3 has 14 amino acids. With 5 bases removed from V and 0 bases from J, the gap between germline ends came to 11 bases. CDR3 region: CASSATGTSYEQYF. In DNA form, the CDR3 reads TGTGCCAGTAGTGCGACAGGCACCTCCTACGAGCAGTACTTC. Combining the CDR3 with reference TRBV19 and TRBJ2-7 gives the whole variable domain DGGITQSPKYLFRKEGQNVTLSCEQNLNHDAMYWYRQDPGQGLRLIYYSQIVNDFQKGDIAEGYSVSREKKESFPLTVTSAQKNPTAFYLCASSATGTSYEQYFGPGTRLTVT.

This chain uses TRBV20-1 with TRBJ1-2; tentatively, D is TRBD1 (6 bases). The CDR3 sequence is 11 residues long. Trimming left V 4 bases short and J 8 bases short, with 11 bases between. In germline, CDR1 is DFQATT, CDR2 SNEGSKA (reference sequence). CDR3: CSATRQDGYTF. As DNA, the CDR3 is TGCAGTGCTACAAGACAGGACGGCTACACCTTC.

The V gene is TRBV4-1, the J gene TRBJ2-7; 8 bases match TRBD1. CDR3 length: 15 residues. Germline lookup yields CDR1 MGHRA and CDR2 YSYEKL. V was pared by 4 bases and J by 0 bases, with 5 bases of the junction left unmatched. The CDR3 bases are TGCGCCAGCAGCCCACGACAGGGGAGCTCCTACGAGCAGTACTTC. Translating gives CASSPRQGSSYEQYF.

This chain links TRBV2 with TRBJ2-1; D is possibly TRBD1 (6 bases). The CDR3 runs to 15 residues. V lost 7 bases and J 8 bases, leaving 21 bases between the germline ends. In germline, CDR1 is SNHLY, CDR2 FYNNEI. CDR3 sequence reads: CASTMTGLGVDEQFF. In DNA, the CDR3 is TGTGCCAGCACCATGACAGGCCTGGGCGTAGATGAGCAGTTCTTC.

The genes are TRBV4-3 and TRBJ2-2, with D perhaps TRBD1 (5 bases). This CDR3 has 15 residues. V was cut by 3 bases and J by 4 bases, with 12 bases left in between. Germline values: CDR1 LGHNA, CDR2 YSLEER. CDR3 in amino acids: CASSQVDRSTGELFF. The CDR3 DNA follows: TGCGCCAGCAGCCAGGTAGACAGAAGCACCGGGGAGCTGTTTTTT.

The rearrangement links TRBV12-3 or TRBV12-4 to TRBJ1-5, with unresolved D. Trimming cost V 3 bases and J 7 bases, with 10 bases left between them. The CDR3 length is 13 residues. For the CDR3, the DNA is TGTGCCAGCAGTTTTTCCAGGAACCAGCCCCAGCATTTT. Amino acids: CASSFSRNQPQHF.

The CDR3 DNA is TGTGCCAGCAGCTCACAGGAGGGGGCCCGGGAGACCCAGTACTTC. Translating it yields CASSSQEGARETQYF. The V call is TRBV6-5, the J call TRBJ2-5, with a possible D match to TRBD1 (7 bases). Germline V lookup: CDR1 MNHEY, CDR2 SVGAGI. This CDR3 comprises 15 residues. V was trimmed by 6 bases and J by 5 bases, leaving 19 bases between them.

V gene TRBV18 combines with J gene TRBJ2-7; D is uncertain. CDR1 and CDR2 from the germline V gene are KGHSH and LQKENI. The germline V and J ends were trimmed by 3 bases and 6 bases, with 9 bases remaining between them. CDR3 length: 12 amino acids. CDR3 bases: TGTGCCAGCTCACCTACAATGTCCGAGCAGTACTTC. It is translated as CASSPTMSEQYF.

This clone was detected a few times. The V and J genes are TRBV7-2 and TRBJ2-3; weak D call: TRBD1 (5 bases). The CDR3 extends over 14 amino acids. V lost 2 bases, J lost 8 bases, and 14 bases lay in between. Germline V CDR1 and CDR2: SGHTA, FQGNSA. The CDR3 region has the DNA TGTGCCAGCAGCTTAAACCGCCCGCAGGGTACGCAGTATTTT. This translates into CASSLNRPQGTQYF.

The genes are TRBV2 and TRBJ1-2; D may be TRBD1 (5 bases). The CDR3 length is 15 residues. The germline gives CDR1 SNHLY, CDR2 FYNNEI. With 8 bases removed from V and 2 bases from J, the gap between germline ends came to 18 bases. The CDR3 loop is CASRKVARENYGYTF. The CDR3, as DNA: TGTGCCAGCCGAAAGGTTGCCAGGGAAAACTATGGCTACACCTTC.

J is TRBJ2-3 and V is TRBV4-3; D is uncertain. V lost 1 base, J lost 1 base, and 12 bases lay in between. Germline-derived CDR1 and CDR2 are LGHNA and YSLEER. The CDR3 runs to 16 residues. The DNA for the CDR3 is TGCGCCAGCAGCCAAGGCACATACCGCCGCACAGATACGCAGTATTTT. This translates into CASSQGTYRRTDTQYF.

The chain recombines TRBV18 with TRBJ2-1; tentative D call: TRBD2 (6 bases). CDR3 length equals 17 residues. The V end was cut by 0 bases, the J end by 10 bases, with 22 bases between. Germline V gene lookup returns CDR1 KGHSH and CDR2 LQKENI. The DNA of the CDR3 is TGTGCCAGCTCACCACCCGCTGGGACTTATCTCCTGGGGGAGCAGTTCTTC. It translates to CASSPPAGTYLLGEQFF.

This chain links TRBV9 with TRBJ2-7, with D perhaps matching TRBD2 (6 bases). Germline V lookup: CDR1 SGDLS, CDR2 YYNGEE. The CDR3 length is 13 residues. The ends were cut back, 0 bases at V and 9 bases at J, with 13 bases in the middle. The CDR3 sequence is CASSVGGGQVQYF. The CDR3 nucleotides are TGTGCCAGCAGCGTAGGGGGAGGTCAAGTGCAGTACTTC.

The chain carries TRBV6-9 and TRBJ1-2; the D gene is possibly TRBD1 (6 bases). Trimming removed 4 bases at V and 7 bases at J, with 13 bases between. CDR3 length: 13 amino acids. CDR1 is MNHGY and CDR2 is SVAAGI in the germline V gene. The CDR3 DNA is TGTGCCAGCAGTTCTCCATACAGGGTTGGCTACACCTTC. It yields the protein CASSSPYRVGYTF.

This chain joins TRBV9 and TRBJ1-2; 10 bases line up with TRBD1. The CDR3 runs 15 residues. Germline CDR1 SGDLS, CDR2 YYNGEE. J was trimmed by 4 bases and V by 4 bases; bases with no gene match: 7. CDR3 DNA sequence: TGTGCCAGCAGCTTGGGACAGGGGAAGGGCTATGGCTACACCTTC. Its translation: CASSLGQGKGYGYTF.

This chain joins TRBV6-9 and TRBJ2-7; weak D call: TRBD2 (6 bases). The germline gives CDR1 MNHGY, CDR2 SVAAGI. This CDR3 is built from 14 residues. V was cut by 6 bases and J by 3 bases, with 15 bases left in between. CDR3 coding DNA: TGTGCCAGCAGCCATCGGGCGGGGAGCTACGAGCAGTACTTC. Translation: CASSHRAGSYEQYF.

This chain links TRBV6-6 with TRBJ2-1; 13 bases match TRBD2. The CDR3 length is 19 residues. In germline, CDR1 is MNHNY, CDR2 SVGAGI (reference sequence). With V trimmed by 7 bases and J by 0 bases, 12 bases remained unmatched. CDR3 region: CASTRLGLAGATSYNEQFF. The CDR3 DNA reads as TGTGCCAGCACTCGTCTCGGACTAGCGGGGGCAACCTCCTACAATGAGCAGTTCTTC.

The J gene is TRBJ1-6, the V gene TRBV28, with TRBD1 matching 7 bases. The CDR3 consists of 13 residues. Germline CDR1 MDHEN, CDR2 SYDVKM. Trimming took 6 bases from V and 8 from J; bases not matched to a gene: 4. This CDR3 reads CASSNTGDSPLHF. Here the CDR3 DNA reads TGTGCCAGCAGCAACACAGGGGATTCACCCCTCCACTTT.

V is TRBV29-1 and J is TRBJ1-1; D not certain. V dropped 0 bases and J dropped 2 bases, with 16 bases sitting between them. This CDR3 has 16 residues. Germline lookup yields CDR1 SQVTM and CDR2 ANQGSEA. The CDR3 reads CSVEDFLFEGNTEAFF. CDR3 bases: TGCAGCGTTGAAGATTTTCTCTTCGAGGGAAACACTGAAGCTTTCTTT.